The 22 T cell receptor beta chains given below trace back to one sample, sequenced in a study of T cell responses to AZD1222 COVID-19 vaccine. Profiled with immunoSEQ multiplex PCR; TCRdb holds only in-frame clones, not every one. The table lists over 100,000 clones, around 86% of them singletons. This sample comprised peripheral blood, obtained on day 0 of AZD1222 vaccination. The receptors stem from an adult in good health.

In DNA form, the CDR3 reads TGTGCCAGCATAGTGACTGGCGGGGAGACCCAGTACTTC. As protein: CASIVTGGETQYF. The V call is TRBV6-5, the J call TRBJ2-5, with TRBD2 as a possible D gene (5 bases). This CDR3 comprises 13 residues. Germline assignment: CDR1 MNHEY and CDR2 SVGAGI. V was clipped by 7 bases and J by 5 bases, with 14 bases between them.

Details on this clone: Additional DNA sequences in this sample encode the identical CDR3. The V and J genes are TRBV29-1 and TRBJ1-1; no reliable D call. Per the germline V gene, CDR1 is SQVTM and CDR2 is ANQGSEA. V was clipped by 1 base and J by 1 base, with 7 bases between them. The CDR3 covers 13 residues. The CDR3 here is CSVEGRGNTEAFF. The CDR3 DNA follows: TGCAGCGTTGAAGGACGGGGGAACACTGAAGCTTTCTTT.

The V and J genes are TRBV7-3 and TRBJ1-1; 7 bases fit TRBD1. Germline CDR1 and CDR2: SGHTA and FQGTGA. CDR3 size: 14 residues. After removal of 4 bases from V and 8 bases from J, the junction contained 10 bases not matched to a gene. CDR3 residues: CASSWTGTDKEAFF. The CDR3, as DNA: TGTGCCAGCAGCTGGACCGGGACAGACAAAGAAGCTTTCTTT.

This sequence joins TRBV19 and TRBJ2-3; D may match TRBD1 or TRBD2 (5 bases each). V shed 2 bases and J shed 2 bases, with 11 bases lying between them. Per the germline V gene, CDR1 is LNHDA and CDR2 is SQIVND (reference sequence). This CDR3 comprises 15 residues. The CDR3 region is CASSIWDHNTDTQYF. Here the CDR3 DNA reads TGTGCCAGTAGTATATGGGACCACAACACAGATACGCAGTATTTT.

This clone was counted a few times. The chain couples TRBV28 to TRBJ1-2; D gene uncertain. Trimming pared 3 bases from V and 3 bases from J, leaving 8 bases between. Germline CDR1 and CDR2: MDHEN and SYDVKM. This CDR3 has 13 residues. The CDR3 coding sequence is TGTGCCAGCAGTTTTCCGGGTGACTATGGCTACACCTTC. This translates into CASSFPGDYGYTF.

CDR3: CASRETSGEVYEQYF. In DNA, the CDR3 is TGTGCCAGCAGGGAAACTAGCGGGGAGGTATACGAGCAGTACTTC. This sequence joins TRBV2 and TRBJ2-7; 10 bases fit TRBD2. The CDR3 extends over 15 amino acids. V lost 6 bases and J lost 4; bases outside the gene matches: 9. The V gene's germline CDR1 is SNHLY and CDR2 FYNNEI.

This chain connects TRBV7-6 to TRBJ1-2, with 11 bases aligning to TRBD1. Looked up from germline, CDR1 is SGHVS and CDR2 is FNYEAQ. This CDR3 contains 15 residues. V lost 1 base, J lost 7 bases, and 5 bases stayed unmatched. As DNA, the CDR3 is TGTGCCAGCAGCTTAGGCTCCGGGACAGGGGGTGGCTACACCTTC. Its protein is CASSLGSGTGGGYTF.

The chain recombines TRBV23-1 with TRBJ2-3; possible D gene TRBD2, 5 bases. TRBV23-1 has ORF status, its function being uncertain. This CDR3 comprises 14 residues. Trimming removed 2 bases from V and 3 bases from J, with 9 bases in between. The CDR3 sequence is CASSQIEGTDTQYF. The CDR3 DNA is TGCGCCAGCAGTCAAATTGAGGGAACAGATACGCAGTATTTT.

V is TRBV7-9 and J is TRBJ1-1; D remains ambiguous. The CDR3 contains 15 residues. The germline gives CDR1 SEHNR, CDR2 FQNEAQ (reference sequence). V was shortened by 5 bases and J by 4 bases, with 17 bases between the two germline ends. CDR3 nucleotide sequence: TGTGCCAGCAGCGCCCGGGCCTCGGTGGGCACTGAAGCTTTCTTT. Translation: CASSARASVGTEAFF.

This chain connects TRBV2 to TRBJ1-4; the D is unclear. This CDR3 spans 12 amino acids. V dropped 8 bases and J dropped 5 bases, with 9 bases sitting between them. Germline CDR1 and CDR2: SNHLY and FYNNEI. The CDR3 is CASRVLNEKLFF. DNA of the CDR3: TGTGCCAGCCGGGTCCTAAATGAAAAACTGTTTTTT.

This clone was counted once. The chain recombines TRBV19 with TRBJ1-2, with 9 bases lining up with TRBD1. The CDR3 spans 14 residues. The germline V gene has CDR1 LNHDA and CDR2 SQIVND (reference sequence). V gave up 9 bases and J gave up 6 bases; unmatched junction bases: 11. The CDR3 DNA reads TGTGCCAGACTCCGCGGGACAGGGCTCCATGGCTACACCTTC. It specifies CARLRGTGLHGYTF. The full variable domain, rest sourced from reference TRBV19 and TRBJ1-2, is DGGITQSPKYLFRKEGQNVTLSCEQNLNHDAMYWYRQDPGQGLRLIYYSQIVNDFQKGDIAEGYSVSREKKESFPLTVTSAQKNPTAFYLCARLRGTGLHGYTFGSGTRLTVV.

The chain recombines TRBV7-2 with TRBJ1-2; a weak D match, TRBD1 (5 bases). V gave up 0 bases and J gave up 1 base, with 9 bases separating them. Germline values: CDR1 SGHTA, CDR2 FQGNSA. There are 15 residues in the CDR3. CDR3 in DNA: TGTGCCAGCAGCTTAGCGGGACTCCTTAACTATGGCTACACCTTC. Protein: CASSLAGLLNYGYTF. Drawing the rest from reference TRBV7-2 and TRBJ1-2, the complete variable domain is GAGVSQSPSNKVTEKGKDVELRCDPISGHTALYWYRQSLGQGLEFLIYFQGNSAPDKSGLPSDRFSAERTGGSVSTLTIQRTQQEDSAVYLCASSLAGLLNYGYTFGSGTRLTVV.

V and J are TRBV19 and TRBJ2-7; 7 nucleotides agree with TRBD1. V trimming: 6 bases; J trimming: 5 bases; junction bases outside the gene matches: 7. The CDR3 extends over 13 amino acids. CDR1 is LNHDA and CDR2 is SQIVND in the germline V gene (reference sequence). CDR3 loop: CASRTTGNDEQYF. The CDR3 bases are TGTGCCAGTAGGACGACAGGGAATGACGAGCAGTACTTC.

This chain uses TRBV28 with TRBJ1-2, with D hard to call. Germline V lookup: CDR1 MDHEN, CDR2 SYDVKM. V lost 2 bases to trimming and J lost 4 bases, with 8 bases between them. This CDR3 has 13 amino acids. CDR3 sequence: CASSLKNLYGYTF. The CDR3 DNA follows: TGTGCCAGCAGTTTAAAAAACCTCTATGGCTACACCTTC.

This clone has just a few counts. CDR3 in amino acids: CASSRQGLENTGELFF. Here the CDR3 DNA reads TGTGCCAGCAGCCGCCAGGGACTAGAAAACACCGGGGAGCTGTTTTTT. The chain joins TRBV5-4 to TRBJ2-2; 8 bases align to TRBD2. V lost 4 bases and J lost 2; bases outside the gene matches: 7. Germline V gene lookup returns CDR1 SGHNT and CDR2 YYREEE (reference sequence). CDR3 length: 16 residues.

V usage is TRBV9 and J usage is TRBJ1-1, with 7 nucleotides matching TRBD1. Per the germline V gene, CDR1 is SGDLS and CDR2 is YYNGEE. This CDR3 has 15 amino acids. V gave up 0 bases and J gave up 3 bases; unmatched junction bases: 5. CDR3 region: CASSVGGGMYTEAFF. The DNA of the CDR3 is TGTGCCAGCAGCGTAGGAGGGGGCATGTACACTGAAGCTTTCTTT.

The chain couples TRBV5-4 to TRBJ2-1; tentative D call: TRBD2 (5 bases). Trimming took 2 bases from V and 7 from J, leaving 10 bases between them. This CDR3 has 13 residues. Germline V gene lookup returns CDR1 SGHNT and CDR2 YYREEE (reference sequence). As DNA, the CDR3 is TGTGCCAGCAGCTTTGCTAGCAGAAATGAGCAGTTCTTC. Amino acid sequence: CASSFASRNEQFF.

A single count supports this clone. The V and J genes are TRBV10-3 and TRBJ2-1, with D maybe TRBD1 (6 bases). The CDR3 is 11 residues long. Looked up from germline, CDR1 is ENHRY and CDR2 is SYGVKD. V lost 5 bases and J lost 14, with 13 bases in between. CDR3 bases: TGTGCCATCAGTCCGGGACACCAGGAGTTCTTC. Translation: CAISPGHQEFF.

The chain combines TRBV29-1 with TRBJ1-2; D is ambiguous. V gave up 5 bases and J gave up 7 bases, with 11 bases separating them. This CDR3 has 11 amino acids. Germline CDR1 reads SQVTM; CDR2 reads ANQGSEA. CDR3 sequence (DNA): TGCAGCGTTCTACGGGTGCCTGGCTACACCTTC. This gives the protein CSVLRVPGYTF.

This clone was counted once. The V gene is TRBV3-1 (or the pseudogene TRBV3-2), the J gene TRBJ1-5; no firm D call. Germline loops: CDR1 LGHDT, CDR2 YNNKEL (reference sequence). The CDR3 spans 14 residues. The germline V and J ends were trimmed by 3 bases and 1 base, with 7 bases remaining between them. The CDR3 DNA sequence: TGTGCCAGCAGCCAGGCGGGAAGCAATCAGCCCCAGCATTTT. It yields the protein CASSQAGSNQPQHF.

This chain connects TRBV6-1 to TRBJ1-2, with D possibly TRBD1 on 5 matching bases. The CDR3 consists of 14 residues. Trimming pared 3 bases from V and 1 base from J, leaving 9 bases between. Germline CDR1 MNHNS, CDR2 SASEGT. CDR3 in DNA: TGTGCCAGCAGTGATGGGGGTATTAACTATGGCTACACCTTC. The encoded protein is CASSDGGINYGYTF.

This chain joins TRBV11-2 and TRBJ2-1, with D perhaps being TRBD1 or TRBD2 (5 bases each). The CDR3 is 12 amino acids. Germline lookup yields CDR1 SGHAT and CDR2 FQNNGV. Trimming stripped 5 bases from V and 14 bases from J, with 16 bases between. CDR3 in amino acids: CASSVVPGAEFF. Written as DNA, the CDR3 is TGTGCCAGCAGCGTAGTGCCCGGGGCTGAGTTCTTC. Complete variable domain (other parts from reference TRBV11-2 and TRBJ2-1): EAGVAQSPRYKIIEKRQSVAFWCNPISGHATLYWYQQILGQGPKLLIQFQNNGVVDDSQLPKDRFSAERLKGVDSTLKIQPAKLEDSAVYLCASSVVPGAEFFGPGTRLTVL.